A selection of T cell receptor beta chains follows, all from one sample in a study of Graves' ophthalmopathy and Graves' hyperthyroidism. Via MiXCR, TCRdb re-called the multiplex PCR reads, giving one row per CDR3 protein. This table has 300,000 to 400,000 distinct CDR3 sequences, about a sixth appearing once. The sequenced sample was peripheral blood. The receptors here all came from an adult woman with stable Graves' hyperthyroidism. CDR3s include the opening cysteine and the closing phenylalanine or tryptophan. The order of the fields is J gene, V gene, clone size, D gene, CDR3 protein, CDR3 DNA. The D gene is left open where the match is weak. Expanded clones get a size class; other rows say once, few or many, or leave the size out.

J: TRBJ2-5; V: TRBV5-1; size: few; D: -; CDR3: CASSLAQGGKTQYF; DNA: TGCGCCAGCAGCTTGGCACAGGGCGGGAAGACCCAGTACTTC
J: TRBJ1-1; V: TRBV6-1; size: many; D: -; CDR3: CASSEVHRDTEAFF; DNA: TGTGCCAGCAGTGAAGTCCACCGGGACACTGAAGCTTTCTTT
J: TRBJ1-3; V: TRBV11-2; size: many; D: -; CDR3: CASSLVRETSGNTIYF; DNA: TGTGCCAGCAGCTTAGTTCGGGAAACCTCTGGAAACACCATATATTTT
J: TRBJ1-2; V: TRBV7-2; size: many; D: -; CDR3: CASSSSVFGYTF; DNA: TGTGCCAGCAGCTCATCGGTTTTTGGCTACACCTTC
J: TRBJ2-2; V: TRBV2; size: many; D: TRBD1; CDR3: CASAGQGRSGELFF; DNA: TGTGCCAGCGCCGGACAGGGCAGGTCCGGGGAGCTGTTTTTT
J: TRBJ2-7; V: TRBV12-3/TRBV12-4; size: -; D: -; CDR3: CASWDRTSSYEQYF; DNA: TGTGCCAGCTGGGACCGAACGTCCAGCTACGAGCAGTACTTC
J: TRBJ2-2; V: TRBV29-1; size: -; D: -; CDR3: CSVIIPGENTGELFF; DNA: TGCAGCGTTATCATTCCTGGGGAGAACACCGGGGAGCTGTTTTTT
J: TRBJ2-5; V: TRBV4-2; size: many; D: TRBD2; CDR3: CASSQGTGLADQETQYF; DNA: TGTGCCAGCAGCCAAGGGACCGGGCTAGCGGACCAAGAGACCCAGTACTTC
J: TRBJ1-1; V: TRBV2; size: many; D: TRBD1; CDR3: CASSESTVRGLGEAFF; DNA: TGTGCCAGCAGTGAATCGACCGTTAGGGGGCTCGGTGAAGCTTTCTTT
J: TRBJ2-7; V: TRBV5-1; size: many; D: -; CDR3: CASSLGLGALTGEQYF; DNA: TGCGCCAGCAGCTTGGGACTAGGAGCCCTCACGGGGGAGCAGTACTTC
J: TRBJ1-5; V: TRBV12-3/TRBV12-4; size: many; D: -; CDR3: CASSLITSWSELSNQPQHF; DNA: TGTGCCAGCAGCTTGATCACCTCATGGTCAGAGCTTAGCAATCAGCCCCAGCATTTT
J: TRBJ2-7; V: TRBV15; size: many; D: -; CDR3: CATSREPAANTDYEQYF; DNA: TGTGCCACCAGCAGAGAGCCTGCAGCTAACACCGACTACGAGCAGTACTTC
J: TRBJ1-1; V: TRBV12-3/TRBV12-4; size: many; D: TRBD1; CDR3: CASSGDRGRSGEAFF; DNA: TGTGCCAGCAGTGGGGACAGGGGGCGCTCCGGTGAAGCTTTCTTT
J: TRBJ1-2; V: TRBV29-1; size: -; D: -; CDR3: CSVPQGNGYTF; DNA: TGCAGCGTACCACAGGGAAACGGCTACACCTTC
J: TRBJ2-4; V: TRBV20-1; size: many; D: TRBD2; CDR3: CSARDLLGSGSVHIQYF; DNA: TGCAGTGCTAGAGACCTCCTGGGTAGCGGGAGCGTTCACATTCAGTACTTC
J: TRBJ1-5; V: TRBV6-2/TRBV6-3; size: many; D: -; CDR3: CASRLTGLLQPQHF; DNA: TGTGCCAGCAGACTCACAGGTCTTTTACAGCCCCAGCATTTT
J: TRBJ2-5; V: TRBV28; size: many; D: TRBD1; CDR3: CASNPQGARQETQYF; DNA: TGTGCCAGCAATCCACAGGGGGCGAGGCAAGAGACCCAGTACTTC
J: TRBJ1-1; V: TRBV12-3/TRBV12-4; size: many; D: -; CDR3: CASSFAHRAPKTEAFF; DNA: TGTGCCAGCAGTTTTGCCCACAGGGCCCCGAAAACTGAAGCTTTCTTT
J: TRBJ2-5; V: TRBV28; size: many; D: -; CDR3: CASSPPRKGETQYF; DNA: TGTGCCAGCAGTCCCCCCCGAAAGGGGGAGACCCAGTACTTC
J: TRBJ2-2; V: TRBV7-8; size: many; D: -; CDR3: CASSLWTGNTGELFF; DNA: TGTGCCAGCAGCCTCTGGACGGGGAACACCGGGGAGCTGTTTTTT
J: TRBJ2-7; V: TRBV3-1; size: few; D: TRBD1; CDR3: CASSQGTGTADLRGQYF; DNA: TGTGCCAGCAGCCAAGGTACCGGGACAGCGGATTTACGAGGGCAGTACTTC
J: TRBJ2-2; V: TRBV2; size: -; D: TRBD1; CDR3: CASTLTGSTGELFF; DNA: TGTGCCAGCACTTTGACAGGGTCCACCGGGGAGCTGTTTTTT
J: TRBJ1-1; V: TRBV12-3/TRBV12-4; size: many; D: -; CDR3: CASSLHLLNTEAFF; DNA: TGTGCCAGCAGTTTACACTTGTTGAACACTGAAGCTTTCTTT
J: TRBJ1-5; V: TRBV24-1; size: many; D: -; CDR3: CATSDSGAGNQPQHF; DNA: TGTGCCACCAGTGATTCAGGGGCGGGCAATCAGCCCCAGCATTTT
J: TRBJ2-5; V: TRBV30; size: many; D: -; CDR3: CAWSVQGLETQYF; DNA: TGTGCCTGGAGTGTACAGGGCTTGGAGACCCAGTACTTC
J: TRBJ2-5; V: TRBV11-2; size: many; D: TRBD2; CDR3: CASSQRGAGVGETQYF; DNA: TGTGCCAGCAGCCAGCGTGGGGCGGGAGTGGGGGAGACCCAGTACTTC
J: TRBJ1-1; V: TRBV6-5; size: many; D: TRBD1; CDR3: CASSQTGGLNTEAFF; DNA: TGTGCCAGCAGTCAGACAGGGGGTTTGAACACTGAAGCTTTCTTT
J: TRBJ2-5; V: TRBV18; size: many; D: -; CDR3: CASSPPSSQETQYF; DNA: TGTGCCAGCTCACCACCGTCGTCCCAAGAGACCCAGTACTTC
J: TRBJ1-2; V: TRBV24-1; size: many; D: -; CDR3: CATSDFSEGGNGYTF; DNA: TGTGCCACCAGTGATTTCAGTGAGGGGGGAAATGGCTACACCTTC
J: TRBJ1-5; V: TRBV6-5; size: many; D: -; CDR3: CATGTTLNQPQHF; DNA: TGTGCCACCGGGACTACACTCAATCAGCCCCAGCATTTT
J: TRBJ2-5; V: TRBV28; size: many; D: TRBD2; CDR3: CASSFSGSLKTQYF; DNA: TGTGCCAGCAGTTTTAGCGGGAGTCTTAAGACCCAGTACTTC
J: TRBJ2-7; V: TRBV29-1; size: many; D: -; CDR3: CSVRVSQLSYEQYF; DNA: TGCAGCGTTCGGGTCAGTCAACTTTCCTACGAGCAGTACTTC
J: TRBJ2-7; V: TRBV5-1; size: many; D: -; CDR3: CASSLEGRVYEQYF; DNA: TGCGCCAGCAGCTTGGAGGGTCGAGTCTACGAGCAGTACTTC
J: TRBJ2-2; V: TRBV5-1; size: many; D: -; CDR3: CASRVNTGELFF; DNA: TGCGCCAGCAGGGTGAACACCGGGGAGCTGTTTTTT
J: TRBJ2-3; V: TRBV15; size: many; D: TRBD1; CDR3: CATSPRDREADTQYF; DNA: TGTGCCACCAGCCCCCGGGACAGGGAAGCAGATACGCAGTATTTT
J: TRBJ2-7; V: TRBV7-8; size: many; D: TRBD2; CDR3: CASSLNSGLAGSYEQYF; DNA: TGTGCCAGCAGTTTAAACTCGGGACTAGCTGGTTCCTACGAGCAGTACTTC
J: TRBJ1-3; V: TRBV7-8; size: few; D: -; CDR3: CASSQRTFHSGNTIYF; DNA: TGTGCCAGCAGCCAGAGGACTTTCCACTCTGGAAACACCATATATTTT
J: TRBJ1-6; V: TRBV30; size: many; D: -; CDR3: CAWSDGAGSPLHF; DNA: TGTGCCTGGAGTGACGGAGCCGGATCACCCCTCCACTTT
J: TRBJ2-7; V: TRBV6-5; size: many; D: -; CDR3: CASSYSTTGTYEQYF; DNA: TGTGCCAGCAGTTACTCGACGACCGGTACCTACGAGCAGTACTTC
J: TRBJ2-2; V: TRBV6-1; size: many; D: -; CDR3: CASSENEAGELFF; DNA: TGTGCCAGCAGTGAAAACGAGGCCGGGGAGCTGTTTTTT
J: TRBJ1-1; V: TRBV6-1; size: many; D: TRBD1; CDR3: CASTFGTGVTEAFF; DNA: TGTGCCAGCACCTTCGGGACAGGGGTCACTGAAGCTTTCTTT